A single sample gave rise to the 13 T cell receptor beta chains below, sequenced in a study of cytomegalovirus exposure and HLA in healthy donors. PCR employed 60 Vbeta and 13 Jbeta primers. TCRdb keeps only in-frame clones here, not all; method: immunoSEQ multiplex PCR. The sample carries some 170,000 clones, just under 80% recorded once. Material for sequencing was PBMCs. These receptors all stem from a female donor in good health and CMV-seronegative.

J is TRBJ2-2 and V is TRBV5-4; 8 bases agree with TRBD2. The ends lost 5 bases at V and 0 bases at J; junction bases unmatched: 3. Per germline, CDR1 SGHNT and CDR2 YYREEE (reference sequence). The CDR3 sequence is 15 residues long. The CDR3 coding sequence is TGTGCCAGCAGAACGGGACTAGCGAACACCGGGGAGCTGTTTTTT. Protein: CASRTGLANTGELFF.

This chain uses TRBV7-9 with TRBJ2-1, with D tentatively TRBD1 (5 bases). The CDR3 spans 14 residues. CDR1 is SEHNR and CDR2 is FQNEAQ in the germline V gene (reference sequence). Trimming cost V 0 bases and J 6 bases, with 9 bases left between them. DNA of the CDR3: TGTGCCAGCAGCTTAGCAGACAGATCCAATGAGCAGTTCTTC. Its translation: CASSLADRSNEQFF.

This chain connects TRBV29-1 to TRBJ1-1, with D possibly being TRBD1 (5 bases). This CDR3 contains 11 residues. Germline loops: CDR1 SQVTM, CDR2 ANQGSEA. V lost 4 bases and J 5 bases, leaving 8 bases between the germline ends. The CDR3 nucleotides are TGCAGCGTTGGGGGGGAAACTGAAGCTTTCTTT. Protein product: CSVGGETEAFF. Filled out from reference TRBV29-1 and TRBJ1-1, the complete variable domain reads SAVISQKPSRDICQRGTSLTIQCQVDSQVTMMFWYRQQPGQSLTLIATANQGSEATYESGFVIDKFPISRPNLTFSTLTVSNMSPEDSSIYLCSVGGETEAFFGQGTRLTVV.

V is TRBV9 and J is TRBJ2-3; possibly TRBD1 for D (5 bases). The CDR3 extends over 16 amino acids. Germline V CDR1 and CDR2: SGDLS, YYNGEE. Trimming took 0 bases from V and 5 from J, leaving 16 bases between them. As DNA, the CDR3 is TGTGCCAGCAGCGTAGAAGGACACAACCGGCGAGATACGCAGTATTTT. It translates to CASSVEGHNRRDTQYF.

The genes are TRBV5-4 and TRBJ2-3, with 14 bases matching TRBD2. V lost 3 bases to trimming and J lost 4 bases; unmatched junction nucleotides: 4. CDR3 length: 16 residues. Germline CDR1 SGHNT, CDR2 YYREEE (reference sequence). The CDR3 sequence: CASSSTSGGAPDTQYF. CDR3 DNA: TGTGCCAGCAGCTCGACTAGCGGGGGGGCCCCAGATACGCAGTATTTT.

V usage is TRBV7-3 and J usage is TRBJ2-2, with 7 nucleotides matching TRBD1. The CDR3 spans 15 residues. V lost 5 bases to trimming and J lost 4 bases; unmatched junction nucleotides: 7. The germline CDR1 and CDR2 sequences are SGHTA and FQGTGA. The CDR3 DNA sequence: TGTGCCAGCAGCCTCGACAGGGCGGGCACCGGGGAGCTGTTTTTT. This gives the protein CASSLDRAGTGELFF.

The rearrangement joins TRBV19 to TRBJ2-1; TRBD2 matches at 10 bases. Trimming cost V 4 bases and J 7 bases; bases outside gene matches: 10. Germline assignment: CDR1 LNHDA and CDR2 SQIVND (reference sequence). The CDR3 runs to 16 residues. CDR3 in amino acids: CASSTQSGGAGNEQFF. Written as DNA, the CDR3 is TGTGCCAGTAGTACTCAAAGCGGGGGGGCCGGTAATGAGCAGTTCTTC.

This clone has more than one count but fewer than ten. The chain carries TRBV14 and TRBJ2-2; 7 bases agree with TRBD2. Per germline, CDR1 SGHDN and CDR2 FVKESK. The CDR3 totals 16 residues. J gave up 2 bases and V 0 bases, and 3 bases lay outside the gene matches. The CDR3 is CASSQDAGVNTGELFF. The CDR3 nucleotides read TGTGCCAGCAGCCAAGATGCGGGGGTCAACACCGGGGAGCTGTTTTTT.

Notes on this clone: One junction end disagrees with the germline gene, perhaps due to a read error. The J gene is TRBJ1-5, the V gene TRBV7-9; weak D call: TRBD1 (5 bases). CDR3 size: 14 residues. Germline assignment: CDR1 SEHNR and CDR2 FQNEAQ (reference sequence). The CDR3 reads CSSSPPDSNQPQHF. The CDR3 nucleotides read TGTTCCAGCAGCCCACCAGACAGTAATCAGCCCCAGCATTTT.

CDR3 in amino acids: CASLEGTSTDTQYF. CDR3 DNA sequence: TGTGCCAGCCTCGAGGGGACTAGCACAGATACGCAGTATTTT. The rearrangement links TRBV2 to TRBJ2-3; D possibly corresponds to TRBD2 (6 bases). The CDR3 length is 14 residues. V lost 8 bases and J lost 0, with 12 bases in between. Germline values: CDR1 SNHLY, CDR2 FYNNEI. The whole variable domain, remainder taken from reference TRBV2 and TRBJ2-3, is EPEVTQTPSHQVTQMGQEVILRCVPISNHLYFYWYRQILGQKVEFLVSFYNNEISEKSEIFDDQFSVERPDGSNFTLKIRSTKLEDSAMYFCASLEGTSTDTQYFGPGTRLTVL.

This sequence joins TRBV12-1 and TRBJ1-1; TRBD1 was called by the table and not checked on the DNA. TRBV12-1 is shown as a pseudogene. The length of the CDR3 is 15 residues. The CDR3 is CASSHYAGGNTEAFF. CDR3 sequence (DNA): TGTGCCAGCAGCCACTATGCAGGGGGCAACACTGAAGCTTTCTTT.

The rearrangement uses TRBV28 and TRBJ2-4; 9 bases fit TRBD1. Germline CDR1 reads MDHEN; CDR2 reads SYDVKM. The CDR3 runs 12 residues. J gave up 13 bases and V 5 bases, and 6 bases lay outside the gene matches. CDR3 coding DNA: TGTGCCAGCAGTAGGACAGGGGCTCCACAGTACTTC. This gives the protein CASSRTGAPQYF.

This chain uses TRBV4-1 with TRBJ1-2, with 7 positions matching TRBD1. With 3 bases clipped from V and 0 bases from J, the junction kept 4 bases outside the gene matches. The CDR3 consists of 15 residues. Germline lookup yields CDR1 MGHRA and CDR2 YSYEKL. The CDR3 spells CASSQIGTANYGYTF. For the CDR3, the DNA is TGCGCCAGCAGCCAGATAGGGACAGCTAACTATGGCTACACCTTC.